The 19 T cell receptor beta chains listed next were all sequenced from one sample in a study of T cells in localized non-small cell lung cancer. Profiling relied on immunoSEQ multiplex PCR, and the TCRdb table lists in-frame clones only, not all of them. Of around 25,000 clones listed, about 92% are singletons. The starting material was peripheral blood, obtained before any cancer treatment. The source is a man aged 40 to 70 with stage III squamous cell lung carcinoma.

The chain combines TRBV28 with TRBJ1-1; a weak D match, TRBD1 (5 bases). Germline V gives CDR1 MDHEN, CDR2 SYDVKM. This CDR3 contains 11 residues. V lost 9 bases and J 7 bases, leaving 12 bases between the germline ends. CDR3 DNA sequence: TGTGCCAGTAGACAGCTATATGAAGCTTTCTTT. Its protein is CASRQLYEAFF.

Worth noting for this clone: Other DNA sequences in this specimen translate into the identical CDR3. V is TRBV7-6 and J is TRBJ2-1, with TRBD2 matching over 12 bases. Germline CDR1 and CDR2: SGHVS and FNYEAQ. The CDR3 consists of 16 residues. The V segment lost 5 bases and the J segment 7 bases; nucleotides outside the gene matches: 9. For the CDR3, the DNA is TGTGCCAGCAGCGCCAGACTAGCGGGAGATAATAATGAGCAGTTCTTC. As protein: CASSARLAGDNNEQFF.

J is TRBJ1-1 and V is TRBV7-3; TRBD1 is a possible D gene (5 bases). Per the germline V gene, CDR1 is SGHTA and CDR2 is FQGTGA. The CDR3 spans 16 residues. The V end was cut by 2 bases, the J end by 2 bases, with 15 bases between. As DNA, the CDR3 is TGTGCCAGCAGCTTATTGGGCAGGGAATTAAACACTGAAGCTTTCTTT. Its translation: CASSLLGRELNTEAFF.

V usage is TRBV6-4 and J usage is TRBJ2-1; a possible D gene is TRBD1 (6 bases). This CDR3 region has 14 residues. The germline gives CDR1 MRHNA, CDR2 SNTAGT. V shed 7 bases and J shed 5 bases, with 15 bases lying between them. The chain's CDR3 is CASKTDRTHNEQFF. In nucleotides, the CDR3 is TGTGCCAGCAAGACAGACAGGACCCACAATGAGCAGTTCTTC.

As for this clone: A read error may produce the germline difference seen at one junction end. J is TRBJ2-7 and V is TRBV7-6; D might be TRBD2 (6 bases). The CDR3 contains 13 residues. Germline lookup yields CDR1 SGHVS and CDR2 FNYEAQ. The CDR3 loop reads CASSQDGGFEQYF. In DNA, the CDR3 is TGCGCCAGCAGCCAAGACGGGGGTTTCGAGCAGTACTTC.

This chain connects TRBV6-1 to TRBJ2-7; 7 bases agree with TRBD2. V was clipped by 6 bases and J by 1 base; unmatched bases: 9. Germline assignment: CDR1 MNHNS and CDR2 SASEGT. This CDR3 has 15 residues. The CDR3 DNA is TGTGCCAGCAGGACCTCCGTCGGGGGGTCCTACGAGCAGTACTTC. It codes for CASRTSVGGSYEQYF.

The chain joins TRBV6-5 to TRBJ1-2; D remains ambiguous. V dropped 5 bases and J dropped 2 bases, with 9 bases sitting between them. The germline CDR1 and CDR2 sequences are MNHEY and SVGAGI. The CDR3 length is 13 residues. The CDR3 nucleotides read TGTGCCAGCAGTGTGAAATCCAACTATGGCTACACCTTC. This sequence encodes CASSVKSNYGYTF.

The J gene is TRBJ1-5, the V gene TRBV7-2, with D perhaps TRBD1 (5 bases). Germline CDR1 and CDR2: SGHTA and FQGNSA. The CDR3 is made up of 13 amino acids. The germline V and J ends were trimmed by 3 bases and 4 bases, with 7 bases remaining between them. CDR3 loop: CASSFQGNQPQHF. CDR3 coding DNA: TGTGCCAGCAGCTTCCAGGGTAATCAGCCCCAGCATTTT.

V usage is TRBV28 and J usage is TRBJ1-1; 11 bases map to TRBD1. Looked up from germline, CDR1 is MDHEN and CDR2 is SYDVKM. The CDR3 loop spans 16 amino acids. Trimming at V came to 6 bases and at J to 1 base, leaving 7 bases not matched to a gene. The CDR3 DNA sequence: TGTGCCAGCAGACGCCGGACAGGGGGCAGGAACACTGAAGCTTTCTTT. Amino acids: CASRRRTGGRNTEAFF. The variable domain in full, with the rest retrieved from reference TRBV28 and TRBJ1-1, is DVKVTQSSRYLVKRTGEKVFLECVQDMDHENMFWYRQDPGLGLRLIYFSYDVKMKEKGDIPEGYSVSREKKERFSLILESASTNQTSMYLCASRRRTGGRNTEAFFGQGTRLTVV.

The sample holds one count of this clone. The rearrangement joins TRBV7-2 to TRBJ2-7; TRBD1 matches 12 bases. After removal of 1 base from V and 7 bases from J, the junction contained 5 bases not matched to a gene. The CDR3 sequence is 15 residues long. Looked up from germline, CDR1 is SGHTA and CDR2 is FQGNSA. The chain's CDR3 is CASSLGGQGAREQYF. The CDR3 bases are TGTGCCAGCAGCTTAGGGGGACAGGGGGCGAGAGAGCAGTACTTC.

The chain carries TRBV4-3 and TRBJ2-1; 9 bases are a match to TRBD2. Germline V CDR1 and CDR2: LGHNA, YSLEER. The CDR3 length is 17 residues. Germline trimming cut 2 bases from V and 5 bases from J; bases unmatched to any gene: 10. The DNA for the CDR3 is TGCGCCAGCAGCCAACAGGGTCTAGCGGGAAACCACAATGAGCAGTTCTTC. Protein product: CASSQQGLAGNHNEQFF.

This clone was seen more than once but under ten times. The chain couples TRBV5-5 to TRBJ1-5; a weak D match, TRBD1 (5 bases). The CDR3 length is 15 residues. V lost 5 bases to trimming and J lost 3 bases, with 15 bases between them. Per germline, CDR1 SGHKS and CDR2 YYEKEE (reference sequence). CDR3 in DNA: TGTGCCAGCAGTCTTGCAGACAGCCTCAATCAGCCCCAGCATTTT. This sequence encodes CASSLADSLNQPQHF.

The chain links TRBV9 to TRBJ2-5, with D perhaps matching TRBD1 or TRBD2 (5 bases each). V was trimmed by 2 bases and J by 2 bases, leaving 13 bases between them. Germline lookup yields CDR1 SGDLS and CDR2 YYNGEE. The CDR3 is 15 amino acids. The DNA for the CDR3 is TGTGCCAGCAGCGTCCCAGGGAGCGGTCAAGAGACCCAGTACTTC. Translation gives CASSVPGSGQETQYF.

The CDR3 coding sequence is TGTGCCAGCAGCTCCACGGGGGGGGGCTACGAGCAGTACTTC. Protein: CASSSTGGGYEQYF. The chain carries TRBV5-4 and TRBJ2-7, with 8 nucleotides matching TRBD2. CDR3 length: 14 amino acids. V lost 3 bases, J lost 3 bases, and 5 bases stayed unmatched. Germline V gene lookup returns CDR1 SGHNT and CDR2 YYREEE (reference sequence).

The V call is TRBV2, the J call TRBJ2-5, with 11 bases that match TRBD2. Trimming removed 6 bases from V and 6 bases from J; junction bases left unmatched: 9. Germline V gene lookup returns CDR1 SNHLY and CDR2 FYNNEI. This CDR3 contains 15 residues. The CDR3 here is CASRETSGTAKTQYF. Here the CDR3 DNA reads TGTGCCAGCAGGGAGACTAGCGGGACGGCGAAGACCCAGTACTTC.

The rearrangement joins TRBV7-7 to TRBJ1-2, with D perhaps TRBD1 (6 bases). The ends were cut back, 1 base at V and 0 bases at J, with 18 bases in the middle. Germline CDR1 reads SSHAT; CDR2 reads FNYEAQ (reference sequence). There are 18 residues in the CDR3. CDR3 DNA sequence: TGTGCCAGCAGCTTAGTGGCTTCGCGGGACACTACTAACTATGGCTACACCTTC. The encoded protein is CASSLVASRDTTNYGYTF.

This chain uses TRBV5-4 with TRBJ2-2; 8 bases agree with TRBD1. Germline V CDR1 and CDR2: SGHNT, YYREEE (reference sequence). Trimming cost V 7 bases and J 3 bases; bases outside gene matches: 5. This CDR3 has 14 amino acids. Here the CDR3 reads CASQTGDHTGELFF. As DNA, the CDR3 is TGTGCCAGCCAGACAGGGGATCACACCGGGGAGCTGTTTTTT.

The chain couples TRBV7-9 to TRBJ2-1; D possibly corresponds to TRBD1 (5 bases). Trimming shortened V by 1 base and J by 15 bases, and 13 bases separated the two germline ends. The CDR3 runs 12 residues. In germline, CDR1 is SEHNR, CDR2 FQNEAQ (reference sequence). For the CDR3, the DNA is TGTGCCAGCAGCTTAGGGACACCGGTTACGTTCTTC. This encodes CASSLGTPVTFF.

The chain links TRBV7-3 to TRBJ2-7, with D hard to call. Trimming removed 2 bases from V and 2 bases from J, with 13 bases in between. Germline V CDR1 and CDR2: SGHTA, FQGTGA. The CDR3 sequence is 15 residues long. The CDR3 loop is CASSLSGGEAYEQYF. The CDR3 DNA is TGTGCCAGCAGCTTATCGGGTGGAGAGGCCTACGAGCAGTACTTC.